This passage covers 11 T cell receptor beta chains from one sample sequenced in a study of regulatory T cells in long-lasting Graves disease. Time point in this sample: persistent/refractory GD, antithyroid drugs over 5 years with positive TRAb. Generation of the TCR library employed RNA extracted from PBMCs. Both iRepertoire HTBI primers and Arm-PCR of CDR3 regions were used to build the TCR beta libraries. TCRdb redid the calling of the multiplex PCR reads with MiXCR, one entry per CDR3 protein. The table records 360,000 or so distinct CDR3 sequences, more than 20% of them present only once. Sequenced here: peripheral blood mononuclear cells (PBMCs), sampled when the disease was refractory, from a patient treated with antithyroid drugs. The source of these receptors is a woman aged 40 to 50 with Graves disease.

This clonotype was seen ten or more times. The CDR3 spells CSARGRETEAFF. CDR3 DNA: TGCAGTGCTAGGGGAAGGGAGACTGAAGCTTTCTTT. The chain carries TRBV20-1 and TRBJ1-1, with unresolved D. V was clipped by 3 bases and J by 5 bases, with 10 bases between them. Germline values: CDR1 DFQATT, CDR2 SNEGSKA (reference sequence). The CDR3 extends over 12 amino acids.

This clonotype was seen ten or more times. This chain connects TRBV6-5 to TRBJ1-4; unclear D gene. Per the germline V gene, CDR1 is MNHEY and CDR2 is SVGAGI. The CDR3 totals 15 residues. The ends were cut back, 1 base at V and 8 bases at J, with 14 bases in the middle. CDR3 sequence: CASSYWATDREKLFF. The DNA for the CDR3 is TGTGCCAGCAGTTACTGGGCAACAGATCGAGAAAAACTGTTTTTT.

This clonotype was seen ten or more times. The chain carries TRBV6-2 or TRBV6-3 and TRBJ2-5; maybe TRBD1 (5 bases). This CDR3 spans 12 amino acids. Trimming removed 2 bases from V and 6 bases from J, with 7 bases in between. Germline V CDR1 and CDR2: MNHEY, SVGEGT. CDR3 residues: CASSYRGKTQYF. CDR3 sequence (DNA): TGTGCCAGCAGTTACAGGGGAAAGACCCAGTACTTC.

This chain joins TRBV3-1 and TRBJ2-7; the match to TRBD2 covers 14 bases. V dropped 5 bases and J dropped 7; count of bases not matched to a gene: 16. Per germline, CDR1 LGHDT and CDR2 YNNKEL (reference sequence). The CDR3 runs to 18 residues. For the CDR3, the DNA is TGTGCCAGCAGCAAGCTGGGACTAGCGGGAGTTGGACGGGGAGAGCAGTACTTC. This codes for CASSKLGLAGVGRGEQYF.

This clonotype was counted many times. This rearrangement joins TRBV27 to TRBJ1-3; D perhaps matches TRBD1 (5 bases). Trimming cost V 3 bases and J 4 bases, with 10 bases left between them. The CDR3 has 14 amino acids. Germline V lookup: CDR1 MNHEY, CDR2 SMNVEV (reference sequence). CDR3 sequence: CASSFSGSGNTIYF. The CDR3 DNA sequence: TGTGCCAGCAGTTTTTCAGGGTCCGGAAACACCATATATTTT.

This clonotype has a handful of counts. The chain recombines TRBV5-1 with TRBJ1-2; 9 bases are shared with TRBD1. Looked up from germline, CDR1 is SGHRS and CDR2 is YFSETQ. V lost 5 bases to trimming and J lost 3 bases; unmatched junction nucleotides: 5. The CDR3 has 14 residues. The CDR3 protein is CASRDRGYDYGYTF. CDR3 nucleotide sequence: TGCGCCAGCAGAGACAGGGGGTATGACTATGGCTACACCTTC. Full variable domain (rest looked up from reference TRBV5-1 and TRBJ1-2): KAGVTQTPRYLIKTRGQQVTLSCSPISGHRSVSWYQQTPGQGLQFLFEYFSETQRNKGNFPGRFSGRQFSNSRSEMNVSTLELGDSALYLCASRDRGYDYGYTFGSGTRLTVV.

This clonotype was seen more than once but under ten times. This chain connects TRBV9 to TRBJ1-4; unclear D gene. Per the germline V gene, CDR1 is SGDLS and CDR2 is YYNGEE. This CDR3 is built from 14 residues. V lost 3 bases and J 8 bases, leaving 14 bases between the germline ends. CDR3 nucleotides: TGTGCCAGCAGCGCGGGCCCCGGGAGGGAAAAACTGTTTTTT. It is translated as CASSAGPGREKLFF.

This clonotype was counted at least ten times. This chain uses TRBV2 with TRBJ1-5, with 8 bases matching TRBD1. Germline assignment: CDR1 SNHLY and CDR2 FYNNEI. This CDR3 region has 17 residues. Trimming removed 3 bases from V and 2 bases from J; junction bases left unmatched: 9. Written as DNA, the CDR3 is TGTGCCAGCAGTGAGGACAGGGCCGGTGAGGGCAATCAGCCCCAGCATTTT. This translates into CASSEDRAGEGNQPQHF.

The chain links TRBV15 to TRBJ2-6; D gene unclear. Germline V gene data show CDR1 as LNHNV and CDR2 as YYDKDF (reference sequence). This CDR3 spans 16 amino acids. With 0 bases removed from V and 0 bases from J, the gap between germline ends came to 6 bases. DNA of the CDR3: TGTGCCACCAGCAGAGATCAAAACTCTGGGGCCAACGTCCTGACTTTC. It is translated as CATSRDQNSGANVLTF.

This clonotype was counted only a few times. This sequence joins TRBV29-1 and TRBJ2-7; tentatively, D is TRBD1 (5 bases). V lost 6 bases and J lost 7, with 22 bases in between. The germline CDR1 and CDR2 sequences are SQVTM and ANQGSEA. This CDR3 is built from 14 residues. This chain's CDR3 is CSVGPRVGAVEQYF. CDR3 coding DNA: TGCAGCGTGGGCCCTCGGGTTGGGGCGGTAGAGCAGTACTTC.

This sequence joins TRBV11-2 and TRBJ2-7, with 7 bases identical to TRBD2. The CDR3 has 15 amino acids. Germline V gives CDR1 SGHAT, CDR2 FQNNGV. The ends lost 4 bases at V and 2 bases at J; junction bases unmatched: 8. This CDR3 reads CASSSQRGTPYEQYF. Here the CDR3 DNA reads TGTGCCAGCAGCTCCCAGCGGGGCACTCCCTACGAGCAGTACTTC.